Reported below is one T cell receptor beta chain. Germline V lookup: CDR1 ENHRY, CDR2 SYGVKD. The trim removed 8 bases at V and 0 bases at J, leaving 10 bases unmatched. This CDR3 is built from 17 residues. The sample is drawn from a study of blood T cell repertoires in COVID-19. About the research overall: The study drew acute and convalescent COVID-19 samples from the United States, Italy and Spain.

Allocation to cohorts depended on clinical history reported by the participants. Original analysis: Estimation of nucleated cell counts relied on the amplification of reference gene primers. Clones were sequenced by immunoSEQ multiplex PCR, and TCRdb holds only the in-frame ones, with some missing. V, J and clone size are those of that table, while D and trimming were read from the DNA. In the table there are roughly 300,000 clones, 70% to 90% of which are singletons. Sequencing was carried out using PBMCs or T cells enriched from blood (not recorded which). The sequence was obtained from a woman between 35 and 50 years old with acute COVID-19. V gene TRBV10-3 combines with J gene TRBJ2-2, with 9 bases that match TRBD2. CDR3 loop: CAIGTLAGLTNTGELFF. The CDR3 DNA sequence: TGTGCCATCGGAACCCTAGCGGGGTTAACGAACACCGGGGAGCTGTTTTTT.